This T cell receptor (beta chain) was retrieved from a study of cytomegalovirus exposure and HLA in healthy donors. Study results and limitations: Analysis was carried out at a later point, and it linked a missense DCLRE1C variant to TCR beta V- and J-gene trimming.

Donors were ostensibly healthy at sampling, although undocumented immune exposures were probable. V lost 0 bases to trimming and J lost 0 bases, with 17 bases between them. The germline V gene has CDR1 WNHNN and CDR2 SYGVQD (reference sequence). This CDR3 spans 19 amino acids. 60 Vbeta and 13 Jbeta primers were used in PCR. The method was immunoSEQ multiplex PCR; TCRdb's version includes in-frame clones alone and lacks a portion of them. The sample holds 55,000 to 75,000 clones, roughly four fifths seen once. Remarks on this clone: Antigen: not known.

The sample comprised PBMCs. This chain uses TRBV10-1 with TRBJ2-2; tentatively, D is TRBD2 (6 bases). The clonotype originates from a woman in her 30s in good health and CMV-seropositive. The CDR3 protein is CASSESRLAGRSNTGELFF. The CDR3 region has the DNA TGCGCCAGCAGTGAGTCGCGTCTTGCAGGGAGGTCGAACACCGGGGAGCTGTTTTTT.